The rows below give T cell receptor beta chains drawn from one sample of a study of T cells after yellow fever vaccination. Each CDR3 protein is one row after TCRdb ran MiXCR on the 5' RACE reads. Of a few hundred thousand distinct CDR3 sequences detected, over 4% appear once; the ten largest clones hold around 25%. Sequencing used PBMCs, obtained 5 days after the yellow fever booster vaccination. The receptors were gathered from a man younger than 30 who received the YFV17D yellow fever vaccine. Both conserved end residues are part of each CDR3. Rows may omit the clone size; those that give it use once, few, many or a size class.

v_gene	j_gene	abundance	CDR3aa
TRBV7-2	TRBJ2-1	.	CASSLAWRGPGVEQFF
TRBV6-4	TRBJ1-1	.	CASSVDRGNTEAFF
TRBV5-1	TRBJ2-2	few	CASSLVRRGPGELFF
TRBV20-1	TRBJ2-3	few	CSATRVAGVSTDTQYF
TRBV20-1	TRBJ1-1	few	CSARAWGASEAFF
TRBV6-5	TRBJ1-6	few	CASSLDARGDSPLHF
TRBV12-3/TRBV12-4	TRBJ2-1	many	CASSSSGGLSSYNEQFF
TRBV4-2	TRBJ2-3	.	CASSRLTSGGTDTQYF
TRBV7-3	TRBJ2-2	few	CASSTRLAGDTGELFF
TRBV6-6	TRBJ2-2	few	CASSWAKDTGELFF
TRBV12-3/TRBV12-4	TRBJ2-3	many	CASSLAGVADTQYF
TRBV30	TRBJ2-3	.	CAWSVGGVTDTQYF
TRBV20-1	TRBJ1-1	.	CSASGTGGGTEAFF
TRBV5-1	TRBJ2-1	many	CASSLVQTLYNEQFF
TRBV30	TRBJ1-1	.	CAWGVGRSTEAFF
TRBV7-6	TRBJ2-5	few	CASSSLVSGGGLQETQYF
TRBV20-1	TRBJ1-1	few	CSARDRIGAPEAFF
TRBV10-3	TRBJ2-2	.	CATRGVGELFF
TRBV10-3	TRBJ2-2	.	CAISESGPFAANTGELFF
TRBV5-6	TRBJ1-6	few	CASSLDSLHF
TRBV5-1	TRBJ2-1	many	CASSAGGTSGGAGFF
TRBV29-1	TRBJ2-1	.	CSVDRTGFGEQFF
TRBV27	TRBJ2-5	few	CASSLFARGGKQETQYF
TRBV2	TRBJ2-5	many	CASRADRETQYF
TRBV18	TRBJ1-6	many	CASSLQQKASDSPLHF
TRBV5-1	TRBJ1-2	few	CASSLYLGDYGYTF
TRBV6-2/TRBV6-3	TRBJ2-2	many	CASSYSIRGFNTGELFF
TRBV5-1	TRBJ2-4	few	CASSLDLGSSAFNIQYF
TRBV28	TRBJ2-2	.	CASSPSPANTGELFF
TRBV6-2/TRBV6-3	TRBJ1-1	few	CASSYLRGNTEAFF
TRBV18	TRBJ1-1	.	CASSPSRQGNTEAFF
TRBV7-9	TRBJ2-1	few	CASSPPEGRGRNEQFF
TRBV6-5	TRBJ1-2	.	CASSYSVKSTYGYTF
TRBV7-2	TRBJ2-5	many	CASSPGATSGGGQETQYF
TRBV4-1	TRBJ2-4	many	CASSPGLAGGTAKNIQYF
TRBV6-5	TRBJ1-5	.	CASSYSRSRQPQHF
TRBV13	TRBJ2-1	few	CASRKKGQGNEQFF
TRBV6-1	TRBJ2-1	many	CASSEAPMSGNEQFF
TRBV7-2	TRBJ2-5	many	CASSLGRGRETQYF
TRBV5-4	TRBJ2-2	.	CASSTSGGGTGELFF
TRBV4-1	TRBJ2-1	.	CASSQILGNEQFF
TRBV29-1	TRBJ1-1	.	CSVRGEGEAFF
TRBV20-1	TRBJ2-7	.	CSASRDRGLRGEQYF
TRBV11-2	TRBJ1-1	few	CASAGGVNTEAFF
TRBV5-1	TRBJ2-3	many	CASSFDGLYTDTQYF
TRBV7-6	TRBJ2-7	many	CASSLTGQGVYEQYF
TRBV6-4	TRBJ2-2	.	CASSGLAGNTGELYF
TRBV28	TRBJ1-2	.	CASSTTGGPYGYTF
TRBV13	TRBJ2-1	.	CASSPEQGLLRFF
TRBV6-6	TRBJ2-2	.	CASSYRTERNTGELFF
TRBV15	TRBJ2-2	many	CATSSQGSSQFFTGELFF
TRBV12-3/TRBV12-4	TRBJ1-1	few	CASSLTGGSGTEAFF
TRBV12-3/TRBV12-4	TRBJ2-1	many	CASSLRQGYNEQFF
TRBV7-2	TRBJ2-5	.	CASSPRVGGGGTQYF
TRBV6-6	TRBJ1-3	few	CASSYPAARAGNTIYF
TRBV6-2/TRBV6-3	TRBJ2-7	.	CASSYEGRGFAFEQYF
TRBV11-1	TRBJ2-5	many	CASSPLAGVETQYF
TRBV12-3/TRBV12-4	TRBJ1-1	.	CASSPSTANTEAFF
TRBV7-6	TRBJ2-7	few	CASSLVGGRNEQYF
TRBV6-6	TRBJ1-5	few	CASSYSTADSNQPQHF